The sequence of this TCR beta chain was determined in a study of blood T cell repertoires in COVID-19. Study details: The origin of the acute and convalescent COVID-19 samples was the United States, Italy and Spain.

The CDR3 contains 14 residues. Trimming left V 7 bases short and J 4 bases short, with 16 bases between. Germline-derived CDR1 and CDR2 are MNHEY and SMNVEV (reference sequence). Study members were between about 18 and 90 years old and lived in 25 or so US regions. Cohort allocation depended upon clinical history that participants reported. Sequenced by immunoSEQ multiplex PCR; TCRdb stores in-frame clones only, minus some. The sample shows 250,000 to 300,000 clones, roughly 93% of them seen only once. This chain connects TRBV27 to TRBJ1-1; D gene ambiguous. The origin of this receptor is a woman between 40 and 55 years old with acute COVID-19. The sequencing input was PBMCs or T cells enriched from blood (not recorded which). The CDR3 nucleotides read TGTGCCAGCAAATGGTCGGGGTTGGGCACTGAAGCTTTCTTT. As protein: CASKWSGLGTEAFF.